This TCR beta chain derives from a study of T cells in Graves' hyperthyroidism and ophthalmopathy. Background on the study: Peripheral blood was secured at the point of initial diagnosis, before any treatment. Study-level results: Most expanded thyroid clonotypes above 0.001 also appeared in blood.

Using RNA transcripts as the source, TCR beta CDR3 regions were amplified. The HTBI primer set drove a first-round RT-PCR of the TCR CDR3. TCRdb re-derived calls from the multiplex PCR reads in MiXCR, one entry per CDR3 protein. The sample lists roughly 710,000 distinct CDR3 sequences, roughly a third occurring once. Unmatched junction bases numbered 3, after V lost 4 bases and J lost 2 bases. Germline CDR1 and CDR2: SQVTM and ANQGSEA. This CDR3 region has 16 residues. Concerning this clonotype: The antigen is unknown.

Clinical symptoms, serum thyroxine and TRAb, thyroid ultrasound and orbital computed tomography together formed the diagnostic basis. Fresh peripheral blood, more than 9 ml, yielded the PBMCs. The chain recombines TRBV29-1 with TRBJ2-2; 14 positions match TRBD2. The receptor was isolated from a woman in her 40s with Graves' hyperthyroidism. Material: blood. CDR3 sequence reads: CSVGGTSGSNTGELFF. The CDR3 nucleotides are TGCAGCGTTGGCGGGACTAGCGGGAGCAACACCGGGGAGCTGTTTTTT.